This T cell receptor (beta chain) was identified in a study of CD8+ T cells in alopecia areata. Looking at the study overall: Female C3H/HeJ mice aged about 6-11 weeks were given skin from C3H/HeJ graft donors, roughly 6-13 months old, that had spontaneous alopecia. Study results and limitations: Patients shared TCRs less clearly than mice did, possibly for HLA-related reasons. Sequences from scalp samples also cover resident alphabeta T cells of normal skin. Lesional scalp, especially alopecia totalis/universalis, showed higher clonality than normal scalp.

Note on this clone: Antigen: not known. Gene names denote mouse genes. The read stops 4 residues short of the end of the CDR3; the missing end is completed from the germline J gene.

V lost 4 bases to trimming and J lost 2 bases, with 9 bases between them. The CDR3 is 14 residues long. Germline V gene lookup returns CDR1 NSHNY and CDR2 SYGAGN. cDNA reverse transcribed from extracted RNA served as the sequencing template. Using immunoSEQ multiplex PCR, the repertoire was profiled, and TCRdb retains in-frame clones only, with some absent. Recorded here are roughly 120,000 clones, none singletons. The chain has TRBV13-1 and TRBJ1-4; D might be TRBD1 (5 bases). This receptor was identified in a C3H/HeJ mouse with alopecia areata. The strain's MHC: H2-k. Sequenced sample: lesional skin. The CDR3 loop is CASSSGGSNERLFF. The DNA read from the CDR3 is TGTGCCAGCAGTTCCGGGGGGTCCAACGAA.